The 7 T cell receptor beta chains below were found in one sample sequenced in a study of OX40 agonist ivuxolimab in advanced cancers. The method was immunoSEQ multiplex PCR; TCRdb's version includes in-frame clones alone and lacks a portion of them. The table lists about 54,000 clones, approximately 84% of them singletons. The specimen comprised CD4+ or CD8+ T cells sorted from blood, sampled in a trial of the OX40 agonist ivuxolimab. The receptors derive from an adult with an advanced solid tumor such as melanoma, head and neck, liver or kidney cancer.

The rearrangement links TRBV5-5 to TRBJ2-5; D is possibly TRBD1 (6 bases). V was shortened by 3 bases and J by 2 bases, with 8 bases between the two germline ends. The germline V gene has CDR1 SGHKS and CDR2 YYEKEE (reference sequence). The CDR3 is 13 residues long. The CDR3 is CASSWDIQETQYF. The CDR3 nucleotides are TGTGCCAGCAGCTGGGACATTCAAGAGACCCAGTACTTC.

In nucleotides, the CDR3 is TGTGCCAGTAGTATTGTTAAAGCAGGGGACAACTATGGCTACACCTTC. It encodes CASSIVKAGDNYGYTF. The gene calls are TRBV19 and TRBJ1-2; possible D gene TRBD1, 6 bases. The CDR3 is made up of 16 amino acids. Germline V gene sequence: CDR1 LNHDA, CDR2 SQIVND (reference sequence). V lost 3 bases, J lost 2 bases, and 16 bases lay in between.

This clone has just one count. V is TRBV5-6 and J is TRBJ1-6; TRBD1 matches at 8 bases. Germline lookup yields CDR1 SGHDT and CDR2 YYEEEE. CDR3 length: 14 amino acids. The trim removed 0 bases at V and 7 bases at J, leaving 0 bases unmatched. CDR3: CASSLDRGNSPLHF. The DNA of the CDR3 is TGTGCCAGCAGCTTGGACAGGGGGAATTCACCCCTCCACTTT. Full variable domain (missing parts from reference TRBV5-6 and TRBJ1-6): DAGVTQSPTHLIKTRGQQVTLRCSPKSGHDTVSWYQQALGQGPQFIFQYYEEEERQRGNFPDRFSGHQFPNYSSELNVNALLLGDSALYLCASSLDRGNSPLHFGNGTRLTVT.

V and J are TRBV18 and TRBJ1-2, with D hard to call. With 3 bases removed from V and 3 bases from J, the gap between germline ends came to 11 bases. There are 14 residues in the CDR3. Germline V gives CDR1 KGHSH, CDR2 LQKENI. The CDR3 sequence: CASSPDGNYYGYTF. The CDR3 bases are TGTGCCAGCTCACCCGACGGAAATTACTATGGCTACACCTTC.

The CDR3 sequence is CASSTSGRKNTGELFF. The CDR3 coding sequence is TGTGCCAGCAGTACTAGCGGGAGGAAGAACACCGGGGAGCTGTTTTTT. V and J are TRBV7-9 and TRBJ2-2; TRBD2 agrees at 12 bases. V lost 6 bases to trimming and J lost 1 base; unmatched junction nucleotides: 3. Looked up from germline, CDR1 is SEHNR and CDR2 is FQNEAQ (reference sequence). The CDR3 contains 16 residues. Using reference TRBV7-9 and TRBJ2-2 for the parts outside the CDR3, the full variable domain is DTGVSQNPRHKITKRGQNVTFRCDPISEHNRLYWYRQTLGQGPEFLTYFQNEAQLEKSRLLSDRFSAERPKGSFSTLEIQRTEQGDSAMYLCASSTSGRKNTGELFFGEGSRLTVL.

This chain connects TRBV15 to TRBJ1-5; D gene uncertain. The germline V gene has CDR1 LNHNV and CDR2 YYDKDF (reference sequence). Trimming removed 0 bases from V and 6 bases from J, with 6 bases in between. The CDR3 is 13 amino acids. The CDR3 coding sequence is TGTGCCACCAGCAGAGAGGGCAGTCAGCCCCAGCATTTT. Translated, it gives CATSREGSQPQHF.

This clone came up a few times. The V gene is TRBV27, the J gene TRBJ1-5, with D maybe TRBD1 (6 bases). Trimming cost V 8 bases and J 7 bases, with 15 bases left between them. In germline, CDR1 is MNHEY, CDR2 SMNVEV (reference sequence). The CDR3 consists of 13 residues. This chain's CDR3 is CASGGARGQPQHF. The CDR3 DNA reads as TGTGCCAGCGGAGGGGCCAGGGGACAGCCCCAGCATTTT.